This entry lists 2 T cell receptor beta chains sequenced from one sample in a study of response to subunit inactivated influenza vaccine. TCRdb recomputed calls from the RT-PCR reads with MiXCR, one row per CDR3 protein. This table has about 520,000 distinct CDR3 sequences, about 25% appearing once. The specimen comprised CD4+ T cells sorted from PBMCs, sampled roughly 5 days after vaccination. These receptor sequences come from a man in his forties or fifties who received an inactivated influenza vaccine.

The table lists this clonotype with a few counts. This chain joins TRBV12-3 or TRBV12-4 and TRBJ2-3; no firm D call. This CDR3 spans 15 amino acids. Trimming took 6 bases from V and 3 from J, leaving 16 bases between them. The CDR3 is CASSPDALGTDTQYF. The CDR3 DNA reads TGTGCCAGCAGCCCCGACGCTCTCGGTACAGATACGCAGTATTTT.

This chain uses TRBV19 with TRBJ2-2, with 7 bases fitting TRBD1. Germline V lookup: CDR1 LNHDA, CDR2 SQIVND (reference sequence). The trim removed 6 bases at V and 4 bases at J, leaving 8 bases unmatched. The CDR3 runs 15 residues. CDR3 amino acids: CASSPEAGGTGELFF. CDR3 DNA sequence: TGTGCCAGTAGCCCCGAGGCAGGGGGCACCGGGGAGCTGTTTTTT.